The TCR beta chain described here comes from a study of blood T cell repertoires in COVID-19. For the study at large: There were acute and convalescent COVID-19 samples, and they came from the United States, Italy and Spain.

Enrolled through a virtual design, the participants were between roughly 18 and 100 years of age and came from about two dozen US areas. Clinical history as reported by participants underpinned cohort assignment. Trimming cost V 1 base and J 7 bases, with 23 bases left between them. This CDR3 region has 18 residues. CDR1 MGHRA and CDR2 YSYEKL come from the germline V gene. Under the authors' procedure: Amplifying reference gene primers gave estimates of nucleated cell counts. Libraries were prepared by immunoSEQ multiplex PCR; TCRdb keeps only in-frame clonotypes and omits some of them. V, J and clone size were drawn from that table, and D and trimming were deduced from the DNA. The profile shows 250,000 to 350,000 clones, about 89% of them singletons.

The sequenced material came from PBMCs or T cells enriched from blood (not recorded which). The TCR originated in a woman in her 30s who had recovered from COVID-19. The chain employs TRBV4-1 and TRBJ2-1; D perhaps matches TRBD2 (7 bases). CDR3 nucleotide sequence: TGCGCCAGCAGCCAAGGCTCCCGGGGGGCAAGATCGGAGAATGAGCAGTTCTTC. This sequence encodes CASSQGSRGARSENEQFF.